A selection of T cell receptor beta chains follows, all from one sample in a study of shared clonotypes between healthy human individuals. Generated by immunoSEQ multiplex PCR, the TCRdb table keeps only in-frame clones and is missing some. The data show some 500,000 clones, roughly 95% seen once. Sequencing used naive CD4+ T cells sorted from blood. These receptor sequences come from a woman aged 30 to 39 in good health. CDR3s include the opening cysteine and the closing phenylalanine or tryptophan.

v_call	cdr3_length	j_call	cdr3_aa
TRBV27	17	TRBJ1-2	CASSLLGQTGEGYGYTF
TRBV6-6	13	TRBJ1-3	CASNPGLGNTIYF
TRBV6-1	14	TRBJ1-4	CASSEGTGEEKLFF
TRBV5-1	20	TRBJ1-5	CASSLAFRQGENYSNQPQHF
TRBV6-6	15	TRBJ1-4	CASSPGGVRGEKLFF
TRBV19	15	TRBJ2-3	CASSPSMLNTDTQYF
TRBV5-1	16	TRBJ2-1	CASSIGEGRSYNEQFF
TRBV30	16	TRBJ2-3	CAWSVYLAGSTDTQYF
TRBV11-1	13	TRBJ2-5	CASSFRTGETQYF
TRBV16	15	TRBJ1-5	CASSQKGGREQPQHF
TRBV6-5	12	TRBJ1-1	CASSGSGPEAFF
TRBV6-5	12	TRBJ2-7	CASKAGVNEQYF
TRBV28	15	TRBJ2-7	CASRANGGSYERQYF
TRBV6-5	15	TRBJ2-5	CASSYSNRLQETQYF
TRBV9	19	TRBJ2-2	CASSSNRGAGAVEAGELFF
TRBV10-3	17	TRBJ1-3	CAISDWGAGDSGNTIYF
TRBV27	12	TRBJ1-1	CASSYSGTEAFF
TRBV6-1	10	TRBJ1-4	CASSAEKLFF
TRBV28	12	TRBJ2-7	CASQTGAYEQYF
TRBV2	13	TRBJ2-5	CATRRGSQETQYF
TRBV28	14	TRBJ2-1	CAVNGGLWANEQFF
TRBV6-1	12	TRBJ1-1	CASRNRATEAFF
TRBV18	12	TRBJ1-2	CASSPPRGGYTF
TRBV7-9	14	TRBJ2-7	CASSLGLAVYEQYF
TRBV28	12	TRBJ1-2	CASRTQGNGYTF
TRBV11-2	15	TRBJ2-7	CASSWGQGPSYEQYF
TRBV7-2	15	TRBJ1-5	CASSPRRGSNQPQHF
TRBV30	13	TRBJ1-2	CAWRGGANYGYTF
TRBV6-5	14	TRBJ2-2	CASSYSPESGELFF
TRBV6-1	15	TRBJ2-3	CASSDGTSGRNTQYF
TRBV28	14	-	CASTGGSDPLEQYF
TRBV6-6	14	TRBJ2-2	CASSYGLPREELFF
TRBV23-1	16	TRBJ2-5	CASSQARALLEETQYF
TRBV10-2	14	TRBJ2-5	CASSDFNSQETQYF
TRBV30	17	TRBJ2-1	CAWTVGAGVETYNEQFF